The 27 T cell receptor beta chains below come from one sample, sequenced in a study of Ad26.COV2.S vaccination and SARS-CoV-2 variants. Using immunoSEQ multiplex PCR, the repertoire was profiled, and TCRdb retains in-frame clones only, with some absent. The sample shows 300,000 to 350,000 clones, about 86% of them seen only once. Treatment given: about 20 received Ad26.COV2.S at low or high dose, single or two shots; 5 received placebo; per-sample allocation not given. Repertoires come from day 63 after the first vaccine or placebo injection. The sample in question was peripheral blood, obtained in a trial of Ad26.COV2.S vaccine versus placebo. All receptors derive from a person between 18 and 59 years old who received the Ad26.COV2.S COVID-19 vaccine or a placebo.

This clone came up once. The V gene is TRBV19, the J gene TRBJ1-5; D not certain. V gave up 0 bases and J gave up 9 bases, with 15 bases separating them. CDR1 is LNHDA and CDR2 is SQIVND in the germline V gene (reference sequence). The CDR3 totals 15 residues. The CDR3 region has the DNA TGTGCCAGTAGTATAGATCGAGACCCGCGGTGGCCCCAGCATTTT. This encodes CASSIDRDPRWPQHF. Complete variable domain (other parts from reference TRBV19 and TRBJ1-5): DGGITQSPKYLFRKEGQNVTLSCEQNLNHDAMYWYRQDPGQGLRLIYYSQIVNDFQKGDIAEGYSVSREKKESFPLTVTSAQKNPTAFYLCASSIDRDPRWPQHFGDGTRLSIL.

The table lists this clone with a count of one. The chain recombines TRBV5-8 with TRBJ1-5, with a possible D match to TRBD1 (6 bases). V shed 4 bases and J shed 6 bases, with 14 bases lying between them. The CDR3 is 14 residues long. Germline V gene lookup returns CDR1 SGHTS and CDR2 YDEGEE. The DNA for the CDR3 is TGTGCCAGCAGCCTCACCCAGGGGTTTCAGCCCCAGCATTTT. This gives the protein CASSLTQGFQPQHF.

The V and J genes are TRBV29-1 and TRBJ2-3, with a possible D match to TRBD1 (6 bases). Germline lookup yields CDR1 SQVTM and CDR2 ANQGSEA. The length of the CDR3 is 13 residues. The V gene lost 4 bases and the J gene lost 3 bases, with 11 bases spanning the gap. CDR3 nucleotides: TGCAGCGTTGCCGAAGGACAGACAGATACGCAGTATTTT. This translates into CSVAEGQTDTQYF.

Comments on this clone: This same CDR3 is encoded by further DNA sequences in the sample. J is TRBJ1-1 and V is TRBV19; a weak D match, TRBD1 (5 bases). CDR1 and CDR2 (germline): LNHDA, SQIVND (reference sequence). CDR3 length: 12 amino acids. The V gene lost 9 bases and the J gene lost 1 base, with 9 bases spanning the gap. CDR3 bases: TGTGCCAGCCGCGGGGGGAACACTGAAGCTTTCTTT. It is translated as CASRGGNTEAFF.

The V gene is TRBV11-2, the J gene TRBJ1-1, with D tentatively TRBD1 (5 bases). Germline CDR1 is SGHAT and CDR2 is FQNNGV. This CDR3 spans 14 amino acids. Deletions cut 3 bases from V and 0 bases from J, with 8 bases between. For the CDR3, the DNA is TGTGCCAGCAGCTTCGGGACGCTGAACACTGAAGCTTTCTTT. Protein product: CASSFGTLNTEAFF.

V and J are TRBV27 and TRBJ2-1, with D hard to call. The CDR3 is made up of 11 amino acids. V lost 4 bases to trimming and J lost 12 bases, with 10 bases between them. Germline CDR1 is MNHEY and CDR2 is SMNVEV (reference sequence). In DNA form, the CDR3 reads TGTGCCAGCAGTTATGACGAGCGGCAGTTCTTC. Translating gives CASSYDERQFF.

This clone occurred a few times. Other DNA sequences in this sample translate to the same CDR3. CDR3 nucleotide sequence: TGTGCCAGCAGCCCGACTGCAACTAATGAAAAACTGTTTTTT. Translation: CASSPTATNEKLFF. V is TRBV7-2 and J is TRBJ1-4; D not resolved. The germline gives CDR1 SGHTA, CDR2 FQGNSA. The CDR3 sequence is 14 residues long. Trimming took off 5 bases at V and 0 bases at J, with 7 bases between the two ends.

The gene calls are TRBV19 and TRBJ2-3; 9 bases are a match to TRBD2. CDR1 and CDR2 from the germline V gene are LNHDA and SQIVND (reference sequence). J was trimmed by 3 bases and V by 1 base; bases with no gene match: 11. There are 18 residues in the CDR3. The CDR3 nucleotides read TGTGCCAGTAGTATAGCCCTGCTAGCGGGATCCTTTACAGATACGCAGTATTTT. It translates to CASSIALLAGSFTDTQYF.

The chain has TRBV6-5 and TRBJ2-7, with 9 bases fitting TRBD1. Germline CDR1 MNHEY, CDR2 SVGAGI. This CDR3 has 13 residues. The junction had 5 bases not matched to a gene; V was cut back by 6 bases and J by 5 bases. The CDR3 protein is CASRGQGFDEQYF. In nucleotides, the CDR3 is TGTGCCAGCAGGGGACAGGGTTTCGACGAGCAGTACTTC.

V and J are TRBV4-1 and TRBJ1-4, with a weak D call TRBD1 (6 bases). Deletions cut 0 bases from V and 6 bases from J, with 17 bases between. Germline V lookup: CDR1 MGHRA, CDR2 YSYEKL. The CDR3 sequence is 17 residues long. CDR3 coding DNA: TGCGCCAGCAGCCAAGATCGAACGATCAGGGGTTATGAAAAACTGTTTTTT. Its protein is CASSQDRTIRGYEKLFF.

This sequence joins TRBV19 and TRBJ2-1; D is possibly TRBD1 or TRBD2 (5 bases each). This CDR3 comprises 14 residues. Germline V CDR1 and CDR2: LNHDA, SQIVND (reference sequence). The V and J ends lost 5 bases and 5 bases respectively, with 13 bases between them. The chain's CDR3 is CASSWDQNNNEQFF. The CDR3 DNA follows: TGTGCCAGTAGTTGGGACCAAAATAACAATGAGCAGTTCTTC.

The chain combines TRBV4-3 with TRBJ2-1, with a possible D match to TRBD1 (5 bases). The CDR3 is made up of 15 amino acids. The V gene lost 0 bases and the J gene lost 12 bases, with 18 bases spanning the gap. Germline loops: CDR1 LGHNA, CDR2 YSLEER. The CDR3, as DNA: TGCGCCAGCAGCCAAGATATGGGTGAAGGGGTGGCGCAGTTCTTC. Translating gives CASSQDMGEGVAQFF.

The V call is TRBV7-9, the J call TRBJ2-7; 11 nucleotides line up with TRBD1. The V segment lost 6 bases and the J segment 0 bases; nucleotides outside the gene matches: 4. The germline V gene encodes CDR1 SEHNR and CDR2 FQNEAQ (reference sequence). The CDR3 has 15 residues. The CDR3 DNA follows: TGTGCCAGCAGTGGGGACAGGGGGTACTCCTACGAGCAGTACTTC. This codes for CASSGDRGYSYEQYF.

The chain has TRBV7-3 and TRBJ2-2; D is uncertain. This CDR3 contains 14 residues. Per germline, CDR1 SGHTA and CDR2 FQGTGA. Trimming left V 6 bases short and J 8 bases short, with 16 bases between. This CDR3 is CASRVGPVEGELFF. In DNA form, the CDR3 reads TGTGCCAGCAGAGTCGGGCCGGTGGAAGGGGAGCTGTTTTTT. Looking up the rest from reference TRBV7-3 and TRBJ2-2 gives the full variable domain: GAGVSQTPSNKVTEKGKYVELRCDPISGHTALYWYRQSLGQGPEFLIYFQGTGAADDSGLPNDRFFAVRPEGSVSTLKIQRTERGDSAVYLCASRVGPVEGELFFGEGSRLTVL.

About this clone: The junction does not match germline at one end; this may be a read error. V is TRBV7-7 and J is TRBJ2-7; D may be TRBD1 or TRBD2 (5 bases each). This CDR3 spans 13 amino acids. Germline V gene lookup returns CDR1 SSHAT and CDR2 FNYEAQ (reference sequence). CDR3: CASSLYLGDEQYF. CDR3 coding DNA: TGTGCTAGCAGCTTGTATCTGGGGGACGAGCAGTACTTC.

This chain links TRBV28 with TRBJ1-6, with 8 positions matching TRBD1. The V and J ends lost 9 bases and 10 bases, in that order; junction bases with no gene match: 11. This CDR3 is 14 amino acids long. Looked up from germline, CDR1 is MDHEN and CDR2 is SYDVKM. The CDR3 DNA is TGTGCCAGTATCCGGGACAGGAACCACTCACCCCTCCACTTT. This gives the protein CASIRDRNHSPLHF.

This chain connects TRBV28 to TRBJ1-2; 9 nucleotides match TRBD1. The CDR3 extends over 14 amino acids. Germline loops: CDR1 MDHEN, CDR2 SYDVKM. Trimming at V came to 4 bases and at J to 6 bases, leaving 6 bases not matched to a gene. CDR3 loop: CASSSPGTGNGYTF. In DNA, the CDR3 is TGTGCCAGCAGTTCCCCCGGGACAGGGAATGGCTACACCTTC.

The chain links TRBV7-2 to TRBJ2-2; 9 positions agree with TRBD2. The germline V gene has CDR1 SGHTA and CDR2 FQGNSA. This CDR3 is built from 16 residues. The V and J ends lost 7 bases and 4 bases, in that order; junction bases with no gene match: 10. DNA for the CDR3: TGTGCCAGCATCCCCCGGGGCGGGAGGGCCACCGGGGAGCTGTTTTTT. Protein sequence: CASIPRGGRATGELFF. Together with reference TRBV7-2 and TRBJ2-2, the CDR3 gives the full variable domain: GAGVSQSPSNKVTEKGKDVELRCDPISGHTALYWYRQSLGQGLEFLIYFQGNSAPDKSGLPSDRFSAERTGGSVSTLTIQRTQQEDSAVYLCASIPRGGRATGELFFGEGSRLTVL.

The chain employs TRBV27 and TRBJ2-5; maybe TRBD1 (6 bases). CDR3 length: 16 residues. The germline V gene encodes CDR1 MNHEY and CDR2 SMNVEV (reference sequence). V gave up 5 bases and J gave up 5 bases, with 21 bases separating them. The chain's CDR3 is CASSPGQTLLTETQYF. DNA of the CDR3: TGTGCCAGCAGTCCCGGACAGACCCTACTCACCGAGACCCAGTACTTC.

This sequence joins TRBV6-5 and TRBJ2-1; D is perhaps TRBD1 (7 bases). The CDR3 extends over 12 amino acids. With 4 bases removed from V and 11 bases from J, the gap between germline ends came to 12 bases. In germline, CDR1 is MNHEY, CDR2 SVGAGI. CDR3 protein: CASSSAGGQQFF. The CDR3 DNA sequence: TGTGCCAGCAGTTCCGCAGGGGGGCAGCAGTTCTTC.

This chain joins TRBV6-2 or TRBV6-3 and TRBJ1-5; D unclear. V was pared by 2 bases and J by 11 bases, with 10 bases between. The CDR3 is 12 residues long. Germline V gene sequence: CDR1 MNHEY, CDR2 SVGEGT. CDR3 loop: CASSYEGRAQHF. The CDR3 nucleotides are TGTGCCAGCAGTTACGAGGGTAGAGCCCAGCATTTT.

The V and J genes are TRBV19 and TRBJ1-6, with 8 bases identical to TRBD1. Trimming at V came to 7 bases and at J to 3 bases, leaving 8 bases not matched to a gene. The CDR3 length is 16 residues. Per germline, CDR1 LNHDA and CDR2 SQIVND (reference sequence). Here the CDR3 DNA reads TGTGCCAGTACCCCTACCGGGACAGGCTATAATTCACCCCTCCACTTT. It translates to CASTPTGTGYNSPLHF.

The rearrangement joins TRBV6-2 or TRBV6-3 to TRBJ2-1, with 12 bases matching TRBD2. Germline V gene lookup returns CDR1 MNHEY and CDR2 SVGEGT. Trimming at V came to 4 bases and at J to 10 bases, leaving 11 bases not matched to a gene. CDR3 length: 16 amino acids. The CDR3 DNA reads as TGTGCCAGCAGTTTTCGACTAGCGGGAGACCTCAGGGAGCAGTTCTTC. This codes for CASSFRLAGDLREQFF.

The CDR3 DNA follows: TGTGCCACACGACTAGCGGACCACAATGAGCAGTTCTTC. This gives the protein CATRLADHNEQFF. The rearrangement joins TRBV19 to TRBJ2-1; 9 bases are a match to TRBD2. The CDR3 has 13 residues. Germline-derived CDR1 and CDR2 are LNHDA and SQIVND (reference sequence). Losses at the gene ends were 10 bases for V and 5 bases for J; bases not matched to a gene: 6.

The chain employs TRBV5-8 and TRBJ2-2, with D tentatively TRBD1 (5 bases). Per germline, CDR1 SGHTS and CDR2 YDEGEE. Trimming shortened V by 3 bases and J by 1 base, and 7 bases separated the two germline ends. This CDR3 has 14 amino acids. Here the CDR3 reads CASSSQGNTGELFF. The DNA of the CDR3 is TGTGCCAGCAGCTCCCAGGGGAACACCGGGGAGCTGTTTTTT.

The chain couples TRBV7-2 to TRBJ2-7; perhaps TRBD1 as D (6 bases). The CDR3 has 14 amino acids. Germline V gives CDR1 SGHTA, CDR2 FQGNSA. The V end lost 1 base, the J end lost 3 bases, and 10 bases lay between the germline ends. CDR3 nucleotides: TGTGCCAGCAGCTTAGGCGGCAGGGGCTACGAGCAGTACTTC. It encodes CASSLGGRGYEQYF.

The rearrangement links TRBV18 to TRBJ1-1; D remains ambiguous. Trimming took 7 bases from V and 1 from J, leaving 10 bases between them. The length of the CDR3 is 13 residues. Germline lookup yields CDR1 KGHSH and CDR2 LQKENI. In DNA, the CDR3 is TGTGCCAGCTTACTCGACCGGAACACTGAAGCTTTCTTT. Amino acid sequence: CASLLDRNTEAFF. Full variable domain (outside the CDR3, taken from reference TRBV18 and TRBJ1-1): NAGVMQNPRHLVRRRGQEARLRCSPMKGHSHVYWYRQLPEEGLKFMVYLQKENIIDESGMPKERFSAEFPKEGPSILRIQQVVRGDSAAYFCASLLDRNTEAFFGQGTRLTVV.